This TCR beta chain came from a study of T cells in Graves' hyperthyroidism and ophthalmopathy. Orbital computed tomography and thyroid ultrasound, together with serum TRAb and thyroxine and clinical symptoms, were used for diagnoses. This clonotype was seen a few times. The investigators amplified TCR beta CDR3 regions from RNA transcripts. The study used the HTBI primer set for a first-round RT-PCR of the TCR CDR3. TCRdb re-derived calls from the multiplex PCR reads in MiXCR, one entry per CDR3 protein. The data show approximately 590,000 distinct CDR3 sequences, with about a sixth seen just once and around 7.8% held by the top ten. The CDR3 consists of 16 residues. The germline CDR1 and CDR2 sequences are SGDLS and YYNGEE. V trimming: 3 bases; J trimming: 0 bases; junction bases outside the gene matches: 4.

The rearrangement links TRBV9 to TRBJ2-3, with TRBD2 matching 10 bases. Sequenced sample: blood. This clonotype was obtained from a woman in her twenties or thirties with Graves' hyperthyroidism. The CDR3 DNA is TGTGCCAGCAGCGCCAGGACTAGCGGTAGCACAGATACGCAGTATTTT. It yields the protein CASSARTSGSTDTQYF.